The 8 T cell receptor beta chains below were found in one sample sequenced in a study of blood T cell repertoires in COVID-19. TCRdb keeps only in-frame clones here, not all; method: immunoSEQ multiplex PCR. This table holds tens of thousands of clones, around nine tenths found once. Input material: peripheral blood. Receptors originate from a man between 60 and 75 years old with acute or convalescent COVID-19.

This clone was seen a handful of times. This rearrangement joins TRBV3-1 (or the pseudogene TRBV3-2) to TRBJ2-3; 11 bases align to TRBD2. CDR1 LGHDT and CDR2 YNNKEL come from the germline V gene (reference sequence). V was clipped by 0 bases and J by 0 bases; unmatched bases: 8. The CDR3 covers 19 residues. CDR3 in DNA: TGTGCCAGCAGCCAAGATCGGCTAGCGGGGGGTACTAGCACAGATACGCAGTATTTT. This translates into CASSQDRLAGGTSTDTQYF.

The chain is built from TRBV4-1 and TRBJ2-3, with 16 bases lining up with TRBD2. J lost 5 bases, V lost 5 bases, and 4 bases had no gene match. The CDR3 is 16 amino acids. CDR1 and CDR2 (germline): MGHRA, YSYEKL. The CDR3 loop reads CASSGGLAGGRDTQYF. CDR3 DNA sequence: TGCGCCAGCAGCGGGGGACTAGCGGGGGGGCGAGATACGCAGTATTTT.

Only a few counts were recorded for this clone. The chain uses TRBV6-2 or TRBV6-3 and TRBJ2-3, with 8 bases aligning to TRBD2. After removal of 2 bases from V and 4 bases from J, the junction contained 2 bases not matched to a gene. Germline V lookup: CDR1 MNHEY, CDR2 SVGEGT. CDR3 length equals 14 residues. The CDR3 region has the DNA TGTGCCAGCAGTTACGCGGGGGGCCCAGATACGCAGTATTTT. Its translation: CASSYAGGPDTQYF.

The chain uses TRBV4-1 and TRBJ1-2; 11 positions match TRBD1. CDR3 length: 15 amino acids. Germline V gives CDR1 MGHRA, CDR2 YSYEKL. Trimming took 6 bases from V and 5 from J; bases not matched to a gene: 8. The CDR3 region is CASRPEDRGLYGYTF. The CDR3 region has the DNA TGCGCCAGCAGGCCCGAGGACAGGGGGCTTTATGGCTACACCTTC.

This chain uses TRBV27 with TRBJ2-1; D is perhaps TRBD2 (5 bases). V dropped 2 bases and J dropped 8 bases, with 7 bases sitting between them. The CDR3 covers 12 residues. CDR1 is MNHEY, CDR2 SMNVEV, per germline (reference sequence). CDR3 nucleotides: TGTGCCAGCAGTTTAGGAGGTGATGAGCAGTTCTTC. Amino acids: CASSLGGDEQFF.

The J gene is TRBJ1-5, the V gene TRBV19; the D is unclear. Trimming removed 6 bases at V and 0 bases at J, with 9 bases between. This CDR3 contains 14 residues. Germline V gives CDR1 LNHDA, CDR2 SQIVND (reference sequence). In nucleotides, the CDR3 is TGTGCCAGTAGCATAACTAATAGCAATCAGCCCCAGCATTTT. The encoded protein is CASSITNSNQPQHF.

This clone was seen a single time. This chain links TRBV29-1 with TRBJ1-2; D might be TRBD1 (5 bases). The CDR3 totals 12 residues. Germline assignment: CDR1 SQVTM and CDR2 ANQGSEA. Trimming stripped 5 bases from V and 6 bases from J, with 13 bases between. The CDR3 protein is CSVSQGKDGYTF. In DNA form, the CDR3 reads TGCAGCGTTTCGCAGGGAAAGGATGGCTACACCTTC.

The chain recombines TRBV9 with TRBJ2-3; 7 bases match TRBD2. The CDR3 covers 16 residues. The V segment lost 0 bases and the J segment 1 base; nucleotides outside the gene matches: 5. Germline V gene data show CDR1 as SGDLS and CDR2 as YYNGEE. The CDR3 region is CASSVAPSGGTDTQYF. The CDR3 coding sequence is TGTGCCAGCAGCGTAGCACCAAGCGGGGGCACAGATACGCAGTATTTT.